Listed below are T cell receptor beta chains from one sample, sequenced in a study of T cell changes during pregnancy in multiple sclerosis. Clones were read by immunoSEQ multiplex PCR, and TCRdb kept only the in-frame ones, dropping some. The sample yields approximately 60,000 clones, more than 75% seen once. The sequenced sample consisted of peripheral blood from another person, used as feeder cells. The receptors stem from a human donor whose cells served as feeder cells for cultures in a pregnancy study. CDR3s include the opening cysteine and the closing phenylalanine or tryptophan. D genes are given only for firm matches. Clone size is not always given. Where it is, it says once, few, many or a class for expanded clones.

j_call d_call clone_size v_call cdr3_aa cdr3_nt
TRBJ1-3 - - TRBV7-2 CASRTQGLSGNTIYF TGTGCCAGCAGGACACAAGGGCTCTCTGGAAACACCATATATTTT
TRBJ2-5 - - TRBV2 CASSENGKGIGTQYF TGTGCCAGCAGTGAAAACGGAAAGGGCATCGGGACCCAGTACTTC
TRBJ2-3 TRBD2 - TRBV9 CASSGGTPWTSDSTDTQYF TGTGCCAGCAGCGGGGGCACCCCCTGGACTAGCGATAGCACAGATACGCAGTATTTT
TRBJ2-2 - - TRBV2 CASSALRELFF TGTGCCAGCAGTGCGCTGAGGGAGCTGTTTTTT
TRBJ2-5 TRBD2 - TRBV19 CASRTSGNYQETQYF TGTGCCAGTAGGACGAGCGGGAATTACCAAGAGACCCAGTACTTC
TRBJ2-1 TRBD2 - TRBV28 CASSSQALTSDLSYNEQFF TGTGCCAGCAGTTCCCAAGCGTTGACTAGCGACCTCTCCTACAATGAGCAGTTCTTC
TRBJ2-2 - once TRBV30 CAWSVRGTGELFF TGTGCCTGGAGTGTAAGAGGCACCGGGGAGCTGTTTTTT
TRBJ2-6 - - TRBV30 CAWVGRDPYLTGANVLTF TGTGCCTGGGTGGGCAGGGACCCCTATCTAACGGGGGCCAACGTCCTGACTTTC
TRBJ2-7 - - TRBV6-6 CASSYSAVAEQYF TGTGCCAGCAGTTACTCGGCCGTCGCCGAGCAGTACTTC
TRBJ2-7 TRBD1 - TRBV5-6 CASNRGIYEQYF TGTGCCAGTAACAGGGGGATCTACGAGCAGTACTTC
TRBJ2-7 - few TRBV6-6 CASSPPDYEQYF TGTGCCAGCAGTCCTCCGGACTACGAGCAGTACTTC
TRBJ2-1 TRBD2 - TRBV7-3 CASSSNSLADGAYNEQFF TGTGCCAGCAGCTCGAACTCACTAGCGGATGGGGCTTACAATGAGCAGTTCTTC
TRBJ2-7 - few TRBV18 CASSQVTNSYEQYF TGTGCCAGCTCCCAAGTGACAAACTCCTACGAGCAGTACTTC
TRBJ1-5 TRBD1 - TRBV6-1 CASSLQGADQPQHF TGTGCCAGCAGTCTACAGGGGGCGGATCAGCCCCAGCATTTT
TRBJ2-5 - - TRBV4-3 CASSPGGLGNREETQYF TGCGCCAGCAGCCCGGGAGGCCTAGGGAACAGGGAAGAGACCCAGTACTTC
TRBJ1-4 - once TRBV11-2 CASSRNRDEKLFF TGTGCCAGCAGCAGGAACAGGGATGAAAAACTGTTTTTT
TRBJ1-5 TRBD1 - TRBV7-8 CASSLEGAYQPQHF TGTGCCAGCAGCTTAGAGGGGGCTTATCAGCCCCAGCATTTT
TRBJ1-3 - - TRBV5-6 CASSWGPRGGHRNTIYF TGTGCCAGCAGCTGGGGCCCCAGGGGAGGCCACCGCAACACCATATATTTT
TRBJ1-1 - - TRBV12-5 CASGLRYGTEAFF TGTGCTAGTGGCCTCAGGTATGGAACTGAAGCTTTCTTT
TRBJ1-1 - - TRBV19 CASQGPQDNTEAFF TGTGCCAGTCAGGGCCCCCAGGACAACACTGAAGCTTTCTTT
TRBJ1-4 - - TRBV7-9 CASSPIGQDNEKLFF TGTGCCAGCAGCCCGATTGGGCAGGATAATGAAAAACTGTTTTTT
TRBJ1-2 TRBD1 - TRBV18 CASSPDRGRGYTF TGTGCCAGCTCCCCGGACAGGGGTCGGGGCTACACCTTC
TRBJ2-2 - - TRBV6-5 CASLAGTLNTGELFF TGTGCCAGCTTGGCCGGGACATTGAACACCGGGGAGCTGTTTTTT
TRBJ2-5 - - TRBV4-1 CASSQGRGVPEETQYF TGCGCCAGCAGCCAAGGGAGGGGAGTCCCTGAAGAGACCCAGTACTTC
TRBJ2-7 - - TRBV4-3 CASSQDIIRTARSYEQYF TGCGCCAGCAGCCAAGATATAATCCGGACGGCACGGTCCTACGAGCAGTACTTC
TRBJ2-2 TRBD1 - TRBV6-1 CASCAPRGRGTGELFF TGTGCCAGCTGTGCCCCCAGGGGGCGAGGCACCGGGGAGCTGTTTTTT
TRBJ1-2 - - TRBV7-9 CASSYRDTNNYGYTF TGTGCCAGCAGCTACCGGGACACCAATAACTATGGCTACACCTTC